The rows below give T cell receptor beta chains drawn from one sample of a study of long-term antiretroviral therapy in people with HIV. Clones were read by immunoSEQ multiplex PCR, and TCRdb kept only the in-frame ones, dropping some. The sample has 15,000 or so clones, about four fifths seen once. This specimen consisted of unsorted PBMCs, obtained at the start of antiretroviral therapy. These receptor sequences come from a man aged 25-40 years with HIV. The CDR3 runs from the conserved cysteine through the conserved F or W. D genes are given only for firm matches. A row's size may be missing; if present it is once, few, many or a size class.

d_gene: .
abundance: medium-sized
j_gene: TRBJ1-6
v_gene: TRBV5-1
CDR3nt: TGCGCCAGCAGCACCCGGGATTCGTATAATTCACCCCTCCACTTT
CDR3aa: CASSTRDSYNSPLHF

d_gene: .
abundance: .
j_gene: TRBJ2-1
v_gene: TRBV6-5
CDR3nt: TGTGCCAGCATCCCGAGGAGTGGGACAAGGAAGTTCTTC
CDR3aa: CASIPRSGTRKFF

d_gene: TRBD2
abundance: once
j_gene: TRBJ2-7
v_gene: TRBV7-2
CDR3nt: TGTGCCAGCAGCTTATCCGGGACTAGCGGGGGACGAATGTACTTC
CDR3aa: CASSLSGTSGGRMYF

d_gene: TRBD2
abundance: .
j_gene: TRBJ2-3
v_gene: TRBV6-4
CDR3nt: TGTGCCAGCAGTGAGGGGACGGGAGGAGATACGCAGTATTTT
CDR3aa: CASSEGTGGDTQYF

d_gene: TRBD1
abundance: .
j_gene: TRBJ2-7
v_gene: TRBV19
CDR3nt: TGTGCCAGTAGTATCTATCCAGGGGGCTCCTACGAGCAGTACTTC
CDR3aa: CASSIYPGGSYEQYF

d_gene: .
abundance: .
j_gene: TRBJ1-1
v_gene: TRBV7-3
CDR3nt: TGTGCCAGCAGCCCAGACGGATACACTGAAGCTTTCTTT
CDR3aa: CASSPDGYTEAFF

d_gene: TRBD1
abundance: .
j_gene: TRBJ1-1
v_gene: TRBV19
CDR3nt: TGTGCCAGTAGTGCACAGGGGGGGAACACTGAAGCTTTCTTT
CDR3aa: CASSAQGGNTEAFF

d_gene: .
abundance: .
j_gene: TRBJ2-3
v_gene: TRBV19
CDR3nt: TGTGCCAGTAGCTTGGCGGGACAGTTCACAGATACGCAGTATTTT
CDR3aa: CASSLAGQFTDTQYF

d_gene: .
abundance: once
j_gene: TRBJ2-3
v_gene: TRBV7-9
CDR3nt: TGTGCCACAAAAGGGGTGTATAACACAGATACGCAGTATTTT
CDR3aa: CATKGVYNTDTQYF

d_gene: .
abundance: .
j_gene: TRBJ2-7
v_gene: TRBV19
CDR3nt: TGTGCCAGTGGTCAGGGGTCTCCCTACGAGCAGTACTTC
CDR3aa: CASGQGSPYEQYF

d_gene: .
abundance: .
j_gene: TRBJ2-3
v_gene: TRBV7-9
CDR3nt: TGTGCCAGCATCGTCGGGGGAACCTTCACAGATACGCAGTATTTT
CDR3aa: CASIVGGTFTDTQYF